The 7 T cell receptor beta chains reported below all come from one sample, sequenced in a study of CD8+CD57+ T cells in acquired aplastic anemia. Genomic DNA, the template, was used for profiling of the TCR beta VDJ and CDR3. TCRdb re-called the reads with MiXCR, one entry per CDR3 protein. Seen here are fewer than 250,000 distinct CDR3 sequences, approximately 50% observed once, and the top ten hold approximately 15%. The sequenced material came from sorted CD4+, CD8+, or CD8+CD57+ T cells (not recorded which) from PBMCs. These receptors all stem from a human donor in good health, serving as a control.

A word on this clonotype: Because the CDR3 is missing its conserved closing phenylalanine or tryptophan, this is likely a read error. This chain uses TRBV7-6 with TRBJ2-7, with 9 bases lining up with TRBD1. The CDR3 loop spans 16 amino acids. V was pared by 1 base and J by 0 bases, with 4 bases of the junction left unmatched. Germline CDR1 SGHVS, CDR2 FNYEAQ. CDR3 DNA: TGTGCCAGCAGCTTAGAGCCGGGACAGGGCTCCTACGAGCAGTACCTC. This translates into CASSLEPGQGSYEQYL.

This clonotype was observed at least ten times. V is TRBV24-1 and J is TRBJ2-5, with 8 bases that match TRBD1. Germline V CDR1 and CDR2: KGHDR, SFDVKD. The CDR3 length is 15 residues. With V trimmed by 2 bases and J by 3 bases, 4 bases remained unmatched. The CDR3 protein is CATSDSGTGKETQYF. CDR3 DNA: TGTGCCACCAGTGATTCCGGGACAGGAAAAGAGACCCAGTACTTC.

The table lists this clonotype with many counts. V gene TRBV20-1 combines with J gene TRBJ2-3; 10 nucleotides line up with TRBD2. Per germline, CDR1 DFQATT and CDR2 SNEGSKA (reference sequence). Unmatched junction bases numbered 11, after V lost 1 base and J lost 1 base. CDR3 length equals 18 residues. CDR3 coding DNA: TGCAGTGCTAGAGGTTGGGCGAGCGGGGGGGCCGGCACAGATACGCAGTATTTT. As protein: CSARGWASGGAGTDTQYF.

DNA of the CDR3: TGCAGTGCTAGAGATGCGGGGGGGTATGAGCAGTTCTTC. Protein product: CSARDAGGYEQFF. J is TRBJ2-1 and V is TRBV20-1; 9 nucleotides line up with TRBD2. CDR1 and CDR2 (germline): DFQATT, SNEGSKA (reference sequence). This CDR3 has 13 amino acids. Trimming removed 0 bases from V and 8 bases from J; junction bases left unmatched: 2.

This clonotype was seen ten or more times. V usage is TRBV5-4 and J usage is TRBJ1-5; 10 bases line up with TRBD1. CDR1 is SGHNT, CDR2 YYREEE, per germline (reference sequence). The CDR3 sequence is 16 residues long. V dropped 3 bases and J dropped 0; count of bases not matched to a gene: 3. CDR3 region: CASSSTGGDSNQPQHF. CDR3 in DNA: TGTGCCAGCAGCTCGACAGGGGGCGATAGCAATCAGCCCCAGCATTTT. The whole variable domain, filled in from reference TRBV5-4 and TRBJ1-5, reads ETGVTQSPTHLIKTRGQQVTLRCSSQSGHNTVSWYQQALGQGPQFIFQYYREEENGRGNFPPRFSGLQFPNYSSELNVNALELDDSALYLCASSSTGGDSNQPQHFGDGTRLSIL.

This clonotype turned up a few times. The rearrangement links TRBV11-3 to TRBJ2-7, with 8 bases matching TRBD2. The last part of the DNA fits TRBJ2-5 better; the J call may be wrong. The CDR3 covers 15 residues. The germline V gene encodes CDR1 SGHNT and CDR2 YENEEA. CDR3 protein: CASSLDSSGGETQYF. CDR3 coding DNA: TGTGCCAGCAGCTTAGATTCGAGCGGGGGAGAGACCCAGTACTTC.

This CDR3 reads CASSRGPTDTQYF. The CDR3 nucleotides read TGTGCCAGCAGCCGCGGGCCCACAGATACGCAGTATTTT. The chain combines TRBV13 with TRBJ2-3, with TRBD2 as a possible D gene (5 bases). Germline CDR1 and CDR2: PRHDT and FYEKMQ (reference sequence). Trimming left V 5 bases short and J 2 bases short, with 8 bases between. The CDR3 loop spans 13 amino acids.